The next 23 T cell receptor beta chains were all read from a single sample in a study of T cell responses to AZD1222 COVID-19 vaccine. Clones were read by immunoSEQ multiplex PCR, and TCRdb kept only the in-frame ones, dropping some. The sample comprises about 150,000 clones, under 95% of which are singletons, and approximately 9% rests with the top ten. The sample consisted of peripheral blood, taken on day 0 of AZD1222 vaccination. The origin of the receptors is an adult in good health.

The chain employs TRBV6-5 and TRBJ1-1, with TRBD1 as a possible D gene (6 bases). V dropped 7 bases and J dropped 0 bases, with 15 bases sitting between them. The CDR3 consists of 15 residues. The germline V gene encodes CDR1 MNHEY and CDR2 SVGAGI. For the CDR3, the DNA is TGTGCCAGCACCAAAGGAGGGGGAATGAACACTGAAGCTTTCTTT. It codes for CASTKGGGMNTEAFF.

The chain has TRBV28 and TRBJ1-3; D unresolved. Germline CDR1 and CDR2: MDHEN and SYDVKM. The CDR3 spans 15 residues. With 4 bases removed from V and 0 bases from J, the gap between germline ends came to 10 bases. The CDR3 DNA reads TGTGCCAGCAGTTATAGGGCCCACTCTGGAAACACCATATATTTT. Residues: CASSYRAHSGNTIYF.

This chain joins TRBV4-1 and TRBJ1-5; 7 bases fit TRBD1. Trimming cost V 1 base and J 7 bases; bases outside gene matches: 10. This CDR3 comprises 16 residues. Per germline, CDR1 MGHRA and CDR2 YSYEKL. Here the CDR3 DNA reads TGCGCCAGCAGCCAAGCGTGGGGACAGCCAAACCAGCCCCAGCATTTT. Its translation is CASSQAWGQPNQPQHF.

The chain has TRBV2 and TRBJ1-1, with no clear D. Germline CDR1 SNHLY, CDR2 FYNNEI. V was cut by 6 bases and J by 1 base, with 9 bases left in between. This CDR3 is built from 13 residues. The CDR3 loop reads CASRREANTEAFF. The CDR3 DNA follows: TGTGCCAGCAGGCGGGAGGCGAACACTGAAGCTTTCTTT.

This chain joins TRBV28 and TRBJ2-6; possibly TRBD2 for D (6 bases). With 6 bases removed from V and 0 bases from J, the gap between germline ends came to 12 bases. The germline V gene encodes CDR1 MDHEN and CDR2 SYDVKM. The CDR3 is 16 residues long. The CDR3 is CASRPRGISGANVLTF. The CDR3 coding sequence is TGTGCCAGCAGGCCACGGGGGATCTCTGGGGCCAACGTCCTGACTTTC.

DNA of the CDR3: TGTGCCAGCACTTCCACGTGGGGGGCCAGACACTCTGGAAACACCATATATTTT. This encodes CASTSTWGARHSGNTIYF. The V gene is TRBV5-6, the J gene TRBJ1-3; a possible D gene is TRBD1 (6 bases). V shed 6 bases and J shed 0 bases, with 22 bases lying between them. The CDR3 is made up of 18 amino acids. Germline CDR1 reads SGHDT; CDR2 reads YYEEEE.

For the CDR3, the DNA is TGTGCCAGCAGTGAAACCGAAGGGTCCGGCCTATCCCGGGGCAATCAGCCCCAGCATTTT. The encoded protein is CASSETEGSGLSRGNQPQHF. V usage is TRBV2 and J usage is TRBJ1-5, with D unclear. The germline CDR1 and CDR2 sequences are SNHLY and FYNNEI. V was trimmed by 2 bases and J by 2 bases, leaving 25 bases between them. This CDR3 has 20 amino acids.

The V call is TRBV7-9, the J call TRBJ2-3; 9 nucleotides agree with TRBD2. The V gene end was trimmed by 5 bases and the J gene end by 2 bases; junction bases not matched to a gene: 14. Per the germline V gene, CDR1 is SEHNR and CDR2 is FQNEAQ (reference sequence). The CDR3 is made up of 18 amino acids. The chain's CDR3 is CASSPLTLAGALTDTQYF. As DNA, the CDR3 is TGTGCCAGCAGCCCCCTTACTTTAGCGGGGGCTCTCACAGATACGCAGTATTTT.

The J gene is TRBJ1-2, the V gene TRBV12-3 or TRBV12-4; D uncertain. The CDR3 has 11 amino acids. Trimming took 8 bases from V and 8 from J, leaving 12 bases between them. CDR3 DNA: TGTGCCAGCTCAGTCGCGGGGGGCTACACCTTC. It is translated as CASSVAGGYTF.

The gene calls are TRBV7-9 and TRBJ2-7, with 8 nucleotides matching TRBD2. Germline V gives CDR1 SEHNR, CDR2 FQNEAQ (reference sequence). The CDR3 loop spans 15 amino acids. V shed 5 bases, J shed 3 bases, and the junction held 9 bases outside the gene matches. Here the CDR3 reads CASSPRAGAFYEQYF. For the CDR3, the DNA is TGTGCCAGCAGCCCCCGAGCGGGGGCCTTCTACGAGCAGTACTTC.

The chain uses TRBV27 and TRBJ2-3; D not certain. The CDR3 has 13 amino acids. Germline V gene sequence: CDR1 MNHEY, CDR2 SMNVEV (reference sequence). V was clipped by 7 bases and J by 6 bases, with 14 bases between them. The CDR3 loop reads CASTGRLGDTQYF. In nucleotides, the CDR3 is TGTGCCAGCACGGGTCGCCTCGGCGATACGCAGTATTTT.

The CDR3 spells CASSRYTSGGIPETQYF. CDR3 sequence (DNA): TGCGCCAGCAGTAGGTACACGAGCGGGGGGATCCCGGAGACCCAGTACTTC. The chain employs TRBV5-1 and TRBJ2-5, with TRBD2 matching 9 bases. V trimming: 5 bases; J trimming: 5 bases; junction bases outside the gene matches: 16. The CDR3 sequence is 17 residues long. Germline V gene sequence: CDR1 SGHRS, CDR2 YFSETQ.

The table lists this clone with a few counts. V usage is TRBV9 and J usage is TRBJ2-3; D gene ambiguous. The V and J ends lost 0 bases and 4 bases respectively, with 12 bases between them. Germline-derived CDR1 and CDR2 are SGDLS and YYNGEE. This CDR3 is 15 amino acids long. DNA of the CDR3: TGTGCCAGCAGCGTAGAGGATTTTGGGGCAGATACGCAGTATTTT. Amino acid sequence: CASSVEDFGADTQYF.

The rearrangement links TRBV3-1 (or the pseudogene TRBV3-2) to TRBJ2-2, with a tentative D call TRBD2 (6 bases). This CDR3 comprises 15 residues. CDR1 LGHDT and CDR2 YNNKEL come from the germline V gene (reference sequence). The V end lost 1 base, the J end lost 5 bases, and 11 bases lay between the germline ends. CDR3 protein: CASSQALEGTGELFF. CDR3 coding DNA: TGTGCCAGCAGCCAAGCATTGGAGGGGACCGGGGAGCTGTTTTTT.

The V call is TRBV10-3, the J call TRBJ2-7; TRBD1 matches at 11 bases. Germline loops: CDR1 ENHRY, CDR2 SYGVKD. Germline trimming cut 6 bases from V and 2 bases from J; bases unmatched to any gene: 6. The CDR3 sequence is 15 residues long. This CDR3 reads CAISSPGQGAYEQYF. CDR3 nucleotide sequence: TGTGCCATCAGCAGTCCGGGACAGGGGGCCTACGAGCAGTACTTC.

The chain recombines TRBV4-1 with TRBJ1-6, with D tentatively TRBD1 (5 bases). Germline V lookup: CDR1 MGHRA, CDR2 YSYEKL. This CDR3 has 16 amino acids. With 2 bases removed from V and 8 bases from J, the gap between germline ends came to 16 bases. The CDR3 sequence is CASSQLPLRGHSPLHF. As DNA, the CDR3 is TGCGCCAGCAGCCAACTCCCGTTGAGGGGCCATTCACCCCTCCACTTT.

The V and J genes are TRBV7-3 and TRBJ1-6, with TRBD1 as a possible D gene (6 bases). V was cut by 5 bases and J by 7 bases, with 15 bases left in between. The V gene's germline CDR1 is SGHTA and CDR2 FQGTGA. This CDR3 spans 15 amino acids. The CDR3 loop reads CASSPTGQANSPLHF. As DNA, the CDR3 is TGTGCCAGCAGCCCCACGGGACAAGCCAATTCACCCCTCCACTTT.

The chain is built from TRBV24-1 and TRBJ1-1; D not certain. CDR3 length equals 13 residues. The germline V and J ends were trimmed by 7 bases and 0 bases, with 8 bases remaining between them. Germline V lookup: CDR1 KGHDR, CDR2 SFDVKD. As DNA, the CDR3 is TGTGCCACCAGGAGTCCCTTGAACACTGAAGCTTTCTTT. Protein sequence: CATRSPLNTEAFF.

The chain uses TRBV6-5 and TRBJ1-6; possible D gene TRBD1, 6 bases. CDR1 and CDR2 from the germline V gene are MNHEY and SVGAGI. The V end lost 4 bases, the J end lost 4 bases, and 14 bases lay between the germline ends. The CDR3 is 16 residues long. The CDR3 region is CASSSGQRSYNSPLHF. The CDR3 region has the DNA TGTGCCAGCAGTTCCGGACAGCGGTCATATAATTCACCCCTCCACTTT.

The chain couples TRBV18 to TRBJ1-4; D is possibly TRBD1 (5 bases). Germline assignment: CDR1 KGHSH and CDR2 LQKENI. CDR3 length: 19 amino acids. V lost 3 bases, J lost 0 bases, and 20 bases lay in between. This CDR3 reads CASSPRVVDSAATNEKLFF. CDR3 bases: TGTGCCAGCTCACCTCGGGTGGTAGACAGCGCTGCAACTAATGAAAAACTGTTTTTT.

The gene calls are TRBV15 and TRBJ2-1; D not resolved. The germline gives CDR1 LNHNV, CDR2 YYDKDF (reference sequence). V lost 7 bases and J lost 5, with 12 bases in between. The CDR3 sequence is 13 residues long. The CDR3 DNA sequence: TGTGCCACCAACATCGACCGTCACAATGAGCAGTTCTTC. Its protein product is CATNIDRHNEQFF.

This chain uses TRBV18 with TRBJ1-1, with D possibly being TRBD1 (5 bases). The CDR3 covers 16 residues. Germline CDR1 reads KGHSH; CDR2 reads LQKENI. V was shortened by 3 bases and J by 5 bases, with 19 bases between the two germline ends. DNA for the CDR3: TGTGCCAGCTCACCCCGGGACGCGGGGCTAGGGACTGAAGCTTTCTTT. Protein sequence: CASSPRDAGLGTEAFF.

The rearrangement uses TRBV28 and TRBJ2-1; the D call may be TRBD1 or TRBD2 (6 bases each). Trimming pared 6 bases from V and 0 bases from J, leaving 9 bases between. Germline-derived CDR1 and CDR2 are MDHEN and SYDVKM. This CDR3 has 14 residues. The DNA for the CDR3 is TGTGCCAGCAGGGGGGGCTTCTCCTACAATGAGCAGTTCTTC. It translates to CASRGGFSYNEQFF.